The T cell receptor beta chain under discussion was sequenced for a study of OX40 agonist ivuxolimab in advanced cancers. Whole-study results and caveats: The investigators did not determine what antigen specificity the expanded peripheral T cells had. On average, a greater number of expanded clones characterised CD8+ T cells relative to CD4+.

Per germline, CDR1 MGHDK and CDR2 SYGVNS. This CDR3 is 14 amino acids long. V gave up 3 bases and J gave up 4 bases, with 12 bases separating them. A word on this clone: Its specificity is unknown.

TCRdb's copy holds only in-frame clones and misses some; the assay was immunoSEQ multiplex PCR. The sample lists about 34,000 clones, roughly 91% occurring once. The sample here was CD4+ or CD8+ T cells sorted from blood, taken in a trial of the OX40 agonist ivuxolimab. The V and J genes are TRBV25-1 and TRBJ1-2; D uncertain. This sequence originates from an adult with an advanced solid tumor such as melanoma, head and neck, liver or kidney cancer. Here the CDR3 reads CASSENVGSYGYTF. The CDR3 coding sequence is TGTGCCAGCAGTGAGAATGTAGGGAGCTATGGCTACACCTTC.